This T cell receptor (beta chain) came from a study of T cell responses to AZD1222 COVID-19 vaccine. General observations from the study: Possibly, clonal diversity was underestimated; donors were largely white British and included more females. Rises in breadth and depth of Spike-specific TCRs came after two AZD1222 doses. Without day 14 samples, only post-peak T cell repertoires were studied.

Clones were sequenced by immunoSEQ multiplex PCR, and TCRdb holds only the in-frame ones, with some missing. The table has about 120,000 clones, nearly 90% seen once. With regard to this clone: Its antigen is unidentified.

Germline values: CDR1 MGHRA, CDR2 YSYEKL. Between the trimmed V and J ends, which lost 2 bases and 0 bases, there was a span of 11 bases. The CDR3 length is 17 residues. Sequenced here: peripheral blood, sampled on day 0 of AZD1222 vaccination. The TCR sequence derives from an adult in good health. The V call is TRBV4-1, the J call TRBJ2-6; D is undetermined. The CDR3 loop is CASSQNRVISGANVLTF. CDR3 nucleotides: TGCGCCAGCAGCCAAAACCGGGTTATCTCTGGGGCCAACGTCCTGACTTTC.